The 4 T cell receptor beta chains presented below share a single source sample, sequenced in a study of CD8 T cells in ankylosing spondylitis. TCRdb passed the 5' RACE reads through MiXCR, listing each CDR3 protein once. The sample has tens of thousands of distinct CDR3 sequences; approximately 10% are singletons. The sequenced sample was blood, either unsorted or a sorted T cell fraction (not recorded which). The receptor source for this set is a male donor with ankylosing spondylitis or in good health (not recorded which).

This clonotype appeared many times. This chain joins TRBV5-1 and TRBJ1-5, with TRBD1 identical over 7 bases. The CDR3 has 15 amino acids. Trimming removed 3 bases from V and 4 bases from J; junction bases left unmatched: 7. The germline gives CDR1 SGHRS, CDR2 YFSETQ. CDR3 in DNA: TGCGCCAGCAGCTGGGAGGGGGCGAGTAATCAGCCCCAGCATTTT. Amino acids: CASSWEGASNQPQHF.

The V gene is TRBV28, the J gene TRBJ1-6; D ambiguous. Germline V gene lookup returns CDR1 MDHEN and CDR2 SYDVKM. The CDR3 sequence is 17 residues long. Deletions cut 6 bases from V and 9 bases from J, with 24 bases between. CDR3 in amino acids: CASSPAGVLLSGSPLHF. The CDR3 nucleotides read TGTGCCAGCAGCCCAGCCGGGGTACTCCTATCCGGTTCACCCCTCCACTTT.

V gene TRBV28 combines with J gene TRBJ2-7; 7 bases line up with TRBD2. This CDR3 region has 14 residues. The trim removed 6 bases at V and 2 bases at J, leaving 7 bases unmatched. Germline assignment: CDR1 MDHEN and CDR2 SYDVKM. DNA for the CDR3: TGTGCCAGCAGGTTCGGGGGGAGAGCCTACGAGCAGTACTTC. It is translated as CASRFGGRAYEQYF.

The V call is TRBV7-2, the J call TRBJ1-5, with D unclear. CDR3 length: 15 residues. Trimming cost V 6 bases and J 0 bases, with 12 bases left between them. The germline V gene has CDR1 SGHTA and CDR2 FQGNSA. The CDR3 is CASRIGGVSNQPQHF. The CDR3 DNA reads as TGTGCCAGCAGAATAGGAGGCGTTAGCAATCAGCCCCAGCATTTT.